Sequencing of this T cell receptor (beta chain) was carried out in a study of blood T cell repertoires in COVID-19. Turning to the study itself: COVID-19 samples collected from the United States, Italy and Spain covered acute and convalescent phases.

The Seattle site enrolled patients during active infection and followed them longitudinally. How the authors handled the data: Cell counts per sample came from amplifying reference gene primers. Produced via immunoSEQ multiplex PCR; TCRdb's table is partial and in-frame only. The V and J calls and clone size were taken over from that table, and D and trimming were inferred from the DNA. Among roughly 300,000 clones, 86% were seen once, and the ten largest hold about 12%. Germline assignment: CDR1 SGHVS and CDR2 FQNEAQ. The ends lost 5 bases at V and 3 bases at J; junction bases unmatched: 6. The CDR3 consists of 14 residues.

The source of this sequence is a woman aged 25 to 39 with COVID-19, enrolled during active disease. This chain links TRBV7-8 with TRBJ1-1; 7 bases map to TRBD1. Sequencing input: peripheral blood. The CDR3 sequence: CASSSMTGHTEAFF. The CDR3 DNA follows: TGTGCCAGCAGCAGCATGACAGGGCACACTGAAGCTTTCTTT.